What follows are 25 T cell receptor beta chains derived from one specimen sequenced in a study of blood T cell repertoires in COVID-19. Repertoires were generated with immunoSEQ multiplex PCR, while TCRdb's copy carries only in-frame clones and drops some. The sample contains roughly 190,000 clones, approximately 90% of which appear only once. The material sequenced was peripheral blood. The receptors stem from a human donor in a cohort sampled during active COVID-19.

V is TRBV24-1 and J is TRBJ1-1; 8 positions agree with TRBD1. V gave up 3 bases and J gave up 5 bases; unmatched junction bases: 1. Germline V CDR1 and CDR2: KGHDR, SFDVKD. The CDR3 contains 13 residues. CDR3 in DNA: TGTGCCACCAGTGATGACAGGGGAACTGAAGCTTTCTTT. This gives the protein CATSDDRGTEAFF.

The rearrangement joins TRBV16 to TRBJ2-7; TRBD2 might be the D (6 bases). From germline, CDR1 is KGHSY and CDR2 FQNENV. CDR3 size: 16 residues. V lost 4 bases and J lost 5, with 21 bases in between. The CDR3 loop is CASSPVSFAGSHEQYF. The CDR3 DNA is TGTGCCAGCAGCCCGGTCTCATTTGCGGGGTCGCACGAGCAGTACTTC.

As for this clone: The identical CDR3 is also encoded by other nucleotide sequences in the sample. The V call is TRBV7-2, the J call TRBJ1-1; 7 nucleotides line up with TRBD1. The ends lost 4 bases at V and 3 bases at J; junction bases unmatched: 2. The CDR3 is 13 residues long. CDR1 and CDR2 (germline): SGHTA, FQGNSA. Here the CDR3 reads CASSSDRDTEAFF. CDR3 sequence (DNA): TGTGCCAGCAGCTCCGACAGGGACACTGAAGCTTTCTTT.

The chain recombines TRBV5-6 with TRBJ2-7; D remains ambiguous. The CDR3 is made up of 13 amino acids. V was cut by 2 bases and J by 2 bases, with 8 bases left in between. Germline CDR1 reads SGHDT; CDR2 reads YYEEEE. The CDR3 protein is CASSFGQTYEQYF. The DNA for the CDR3 is TGTGCCAGCAGCTTTGGGCAGACCTACGAGCAGTACTTC.

The chain combines TRBV7-8 with TRBJ2-6, with 9 bases identical to TRBD1. In germline, CDR1 is SGHVS, CDR2 FQNEAQ. The CDR3 length is 17 residues. Trimming cost V 5 bases and J 1 base; bases outside gene matches: 6. The CDR3 protein is CASSHGTGTSGANVLTF. CDR3 DNA sequence: TGTGCCAGCAGCCACGGGACAGGGACTTCTGGGGCCAACGTCCTGACTTTC.

This chain links TRBV6-2 or TRBV6-3 with TRBJ2-4; TRBD2 is a possible D gene (5 bases). Per germline, CDR1 MNHEY and CDR2 SVGEGT. With 2 bases removed from V and 0 bases from J, the gap between germline ends came to 11 bases. The CDR3 has 16 residues. This CDR3 is CASSYASGEAKNIQYF. CDR3 nucleotides: TGTGCCAGCAGTTACGCCTCCGGGGAAGCCAAAAACATTCAGTACTTC.

The chain couples TRBV2 to TRBJ1-1, with 7 bases fitting TRBD1. This CDR3 is 13 amino acids long. Germline-derived CDR1 and CDR2 are SNHLY and FYNNEI. J was trimmed by 6 bases and V by 6 bases; bases with no gene match: 7. The CDR3 region is CASSLQGWAEAFF. CDR3 in DNA: TGTGCCAGCAGCTTACAGGGGTGGGCTGAAGCTTTCTTT.

V usage is TRBV5-4 and J usage is TRBJ2-4; 8 nucleotides align to TRBD1. J lost 1 base, V lost 5 bases, and 8 bases had no gene match. Germline CDR1 and CDR2: SGHNT and YYREEE (reference sequence). The CDR3 runs to 16 residues. The CDR3 spells CASSFGTGGAKNIQYF. In nucleotides, the CDR3 is TGTGCCAGCAGTTTTGGAACAGGGGGGGCCAAAAACATTCAGTACTTC.

The gene calls are TRBV19 and TRBJ1-4, with 8 bases aligning to TRBD1. CDR1 is LNHDA and CDR2 is SQIVND in the germline V gene (reference sequence). The CDR3 is 16 residues long. Unmatched junction bases numbered 6, after V lost 6 bases and J lost 0 bases. CDR3 sequence: CASSNTGGPTNEKLFF. The CDR3 DNA sequence: TGTGCCAGTAGCAACACAGGGGGTCCAACTAATGAAAAACTGTTTTTT.

J is TRBJ1-4 and V is TRBV28; a weak D match, TRBD1 (6 bases). V was trimmed by 3 bases and J by 4 bases, leaving 9 bases between them. CDR3 length: 14 amino acids. CDR1 MDHEN and CDR2 SYDVKM come from the germline V gene. DNA of the CDR3: TGTGCCAGCAGTTTTAAGGGGGTTAATGAAAAACTGTTTTTT. Translated, it gives CASSFKGVNEKLFF.

The J gene is TRBJ2-6, the V gene TRBV6-2 or TRBV6-3, with D tentatively TRBD1 (7 bases). Trimming removed 5 bases at V and 4 bases at J, with 15 bases between. From germline, CDR1 is MNHEY and CDR2 SVGEGT. The CDR3 is 16 amino acids. CDR3 DNA sequence: TGTGCCAGCAGTCGACAGGGAGGAGGGGGGGCCAACGTCCTGACTTTC. Protein: CASSRQGGGGANVLTF.

The chain carries TRBV20-1 and TRBJ2-5, with 10 positions matching TRBD1. CDR1 and CDR2 (germline): DFQATT, SNEGSKA (reference sequence). The CDR3 is 14 residues long. Trimming at V came to 3 bases and at J to 5 bases, leaving 6 bases not matched to a gene. DNA of the CDR3: TGCAGTGCTAGTTGGGACAGGGGATTTGAGACCCAGTACTTC. Protein: CSASWDRGFETQYF.

The V call is TRBV5-1, the J call TRBJ1-2, with TRBD1 as a possible D gene (5 bases). Trimming removed 4 bases from V and 4 bases from J, with 14 bases in between. Germline V gene sequence: CDR1 SGHRS, CDR2 YFSETQ. The CDR3 runs to 14 residues. For the CDR3, the DNA is TGCGCCAGCAGCGAGGGCGGGACGGCCTATGGCTACACCTTC. Translating gives CASSEGGTAYGYTF.

The table lists this clone with many counts. The V call is TRBV2, the J call TRBJ2-7, with 8 nucleotides matching TRBD2. Trimming cost V 9 bases and J 0 bases; bases outside gene matches: 13. The V gene's germline CDR1 is SNHLY and CDR2 FYNNEI. The CDR3 covers 16 residues. The CDR3 here is CARRGQTSGNSYEQYF. The CDR3 DNA reads as TGTGCCAGACGAGGGCAAACTAGCGGAAACTCCTACGAGCAGTACTTC.

The chain combines TRBV14 with TRBJ1-1, with 8 bases that match TRBD1. Germline V gene data show CDR1 as SGHDN and CDR2 as FVKESK. Unmatched junction bases numbered 4, after V lost 1 base and J lost 6 bases. The CDR3 spans 14 residues. DNA of the CDR3: TGTGCCAGCAGCCAAGTGGGACAGGTAGCTGAAGCTTTCTTT. Translated: CASSQVGQVAEAFF.

The V call is TRBV30, the J call TRBJ2-2, with no clear D. V shed 3 bases and J shed 6 bases, with 5 bases lying between them. The CDR3 covers 11 residues. Per the germline V gene, CDR1 is GTSNPN and CDR2 is SVGIG (reference sequence). This CDR3 is CAWSSAGELFF. The CDR3 region has the DNA TGTGCCTGGAGCTCTGCCGGGGAGCTGTTTTTT.

The sample holds a few counts of this clone. The chain employs TRBV5-4 and TRBJ2-7; TRBD1 is a possible D gene (5 bases). The CDR3 extends over 15 amino acids. V lost 4 bases to trimming and J lost 4 bases, with 18 bases between them. In germline, CDR1 is SGHNT, CDR2 YYREEE (reference sequence). The CDR3 loop reads CASSTGISGAYEQYF. Written as DNA, the CDR3 is TGTGCCAGCAGCACTGGAATCTCTGGGGCTTACGAGCAGTACTTC.

The genes are TRBV19 and TRBJ2-6; D gene ambiguous. Trimming took 8 bases from V and 0 from J, leaving 11 bases between them. The length of the CDR3 is 15 residues. Germline CDR1 is LNHDA and CDR2 is SQIVND (reference sequence). The CDR3 reads CASCDFSSGANVLTF. The DNA of the CDR3 is TGTGCCAGTTGCGACTTCAGCTCTGGGGCCAACGTCCTGACTTTC. Variable domain in full (rest from reference TRBV19 and TRBJ2-6): DGGITQSPKYLFRKEGQNVTLSCEQNLNHDAMYWYRQDPGQGLRLIYYSQIVNDFQKGDIAEGYSVSREKKESFPLTVTSAQKNPTAFYLCASCDFSSGANVLTFGAGSRLTVL.

This chain joins TRBV3-1 (or the pseudogene TRBV3-2) and TRBJ2-1, with 10 bases that match TRBD2. The CDR3 spans 17 residues. Germline assignment: CDR1 LGHDT and CDR2 YNNKEL (reference sequence). Trimming cost V 0 bases and J 15 bases; bases outside gene matches: 17. For the CDR3, the DNA is TGTGCCAGCAGCCAAGACGGAGCGGGGGGGCCGAGACCGTCACTGTTCTTC. This translates into CASSQDGAGGPRPSLFF.

The chain recombines TRBV27 with TRBJ1-1, with D unclear. The V gene lost 2 bases and the J gene lost 7 bases, with 5 bases spanning the gap. Germline V gene sequence: CDR1 MNHEY, CDR2 SMNVEV (reference sequence). The CDR3 spans 11 residues. The CDR3 region is CASSLRGEAFF. As DNA, the CDR3 is TGTGCCAGCAGTTTACGGGGTGAAGCTTTCTTT.

The rearrangement joins TRBV6-5 to TRBJ2-3; perhaps TRBD1 as D (6 bases). V lost 6 bases and J 0 bases, leaving 13 bases between the germline ends. Looked up from germline, CDR1 is MNHEY and CDR2 is SVGAGI. The CDR3 consists of 15 residues. CDR3 amino acids: CASRQGAFSTDTQYF. CDR3 coding DNA: TGTGCCAGCAGACAGGGAGCATTTAGCACAGATACGCAGTATTTT.

The rearrangement uses TRBV19 and TRBJ2-3; D may be TRBD2 (6 bases). CDR1 is LNHDA and CDR2 is SQIVND in the germline V gene (reference sequence). CDR3 size: 14 residues. Trimming pared 5 bases from V and 4 bases from J, leaving 13 bases between. Written as DNA, the CDR3 is TGTGCCAGTAGTGTCCTAGCGTATCCAGATACGCAGTATTTT. It translates to CASSVLAYPDTQYF.

This chain connects TRBV28 to TRBJ1-5, with D unresolved. Trimming removed 6 bases from V and 4 bases from J, with 16 bases in between. Per the germline V gene, CDR1 is MDHEN and CDR2 is SYDVKM. CDR3 length: 15 residues. DNA of the CDR3: TGTGCCAGCAGCCAGACATCGGGGAGGAATCAGCCCCAGCATTTT. This gives the protein CASSQTSGRNQPQHF. Using reference TRBV28 and TRBJ1-5 for the parts outside the CDR3, the full variable domain is DVKVTQSSRYLVKRTGEKVFLECVQDMDHENMFWYRQDPGLGLRLIYFSYDVKMKEKGDIPEGYSVSREKKERFSLILESASTNQTSMYLCASSQTSGRNQPQHFGDGTRLSIL.

This clone appeared once. The gene calls are TRBV5-8 and TRBJ1-2, with TRBD1 matching 11 bases. This CDR3 comprises 15 residues. Germline loops: CDR1 SGHTS, CDR2 YDEGEE. The junction had 2 bases not matched to a gene; V was cut back by 0 bases and J by 4 bases. CDR3 in amino acids: CASSLGDRGVYGYTF. CDR3 coding DNA: TGTGCCAGCAGCTTGGGGGACAGGGGGGTCTATGGCTACACCTTC.

This chain joins TRBV4-1 and TRBJ1-2; TRBD1 agrees at 7 bases. This CDR3 has 16 amino acids. J gave up 4 bases and V 1 base, and 9 bases lay outside the gene matches. The germline V gene has CDR1 MGHRA and CDR2 YSYEKL. DNA for the CDR3: TGCGCCAGCAGCCAAGTCGAGACAGGGTTCACCTATGGCTACACCTTC. Its translation is CASSQVETGFTYGYTF.